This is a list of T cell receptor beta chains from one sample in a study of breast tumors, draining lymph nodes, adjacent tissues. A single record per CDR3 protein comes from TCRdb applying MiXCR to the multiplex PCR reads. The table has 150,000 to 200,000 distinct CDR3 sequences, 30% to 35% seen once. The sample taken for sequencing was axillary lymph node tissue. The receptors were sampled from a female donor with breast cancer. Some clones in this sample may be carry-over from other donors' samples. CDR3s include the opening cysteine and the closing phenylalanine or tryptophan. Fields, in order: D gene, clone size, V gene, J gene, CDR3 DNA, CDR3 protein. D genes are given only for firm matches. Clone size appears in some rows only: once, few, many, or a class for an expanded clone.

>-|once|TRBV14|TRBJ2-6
TGTGCCAGTAGCCAAGAATTCCCCGGGCTGTGCTCTGGGGCCAACGTCCTGACTTTC
CASSQEFPGLCSGANVLTF
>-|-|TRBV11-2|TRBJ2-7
TGTGCCAGCAGCTCACAGGGAACGGACGAGCAGTACTTC
CASSSQGTDEQYF
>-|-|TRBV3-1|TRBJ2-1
TGTGCCAGCAGCGGTGGGGCACGGACCACGTTCTTC
CASSGGARTTFF
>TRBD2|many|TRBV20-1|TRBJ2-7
TGCAGTGCTAAAGGGATTAGCGGGAGGGGGTACGAGCAGTACTTC
CSAKGISGRGYEQYF
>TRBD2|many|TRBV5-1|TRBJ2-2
TGCGCCAGCAGCTTGGACGGGCGGGGGTTCACCGGGGAGCTGTTTTTT
CASSLDGRGFTGELFF
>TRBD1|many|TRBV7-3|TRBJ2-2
TGTGCCAGCAGCCCTCAACCGACAGGGCGCGACACCGGGGAGCTGTTTTTT
CASSPQPTGRDTGELFF
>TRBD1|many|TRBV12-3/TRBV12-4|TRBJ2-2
TGTGCCACCATTCTGACAGGGACCGGGGAGCTGTTTTTT
CATILTGTGELFF
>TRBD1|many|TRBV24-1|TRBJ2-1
TGTGCCACCAGGCAGACAGGGTCCGAGGATGAGCAGTTCTTC
CATRQTGSEDEQFF
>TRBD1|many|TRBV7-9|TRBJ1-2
TGTGCCAGCAGCTTATTTATGGGACAGGGGATCTATGGCTACACCTTC
CASSLFMGQGIYGYTF
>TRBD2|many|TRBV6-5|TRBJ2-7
TGTGCCAGCAGGCGGGGGGGCTCTAGCTACGAGCAGTACTTC
CASRRGGSSYEQYF
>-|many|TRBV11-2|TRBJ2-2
TGTGCCAGCAGCCCCCCGAGTGAGGAGCTGTTTTTT
CASSPPSEELFF
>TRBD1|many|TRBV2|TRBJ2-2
TGTGCCAGCAGTGGCCCGGGACAGGAGAACACCGGGGAGCTGTTTTTT
CASSGPGQENTGELFF
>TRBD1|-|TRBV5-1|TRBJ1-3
TGCGCCAGCAGCCCTGGGACAGGGGGCTTTAGCTACACCATATATTTT
CASSPGTGGFSYTIYF
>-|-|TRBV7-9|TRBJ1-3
TGTGCCAGCAGCTCCCTGGACGGGGGGCAAGGAAACACCATATATTTT
CASSSLDGGQGNTIYF
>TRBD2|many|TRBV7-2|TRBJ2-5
TGTGCCAGCAGTTCCCGACTAGCGGGGAAAGAGACCCAGTACTTC
CASSSRLAGKETQYF
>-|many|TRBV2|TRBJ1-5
TGTGCCAGCAGTGGATCAGCTAACAACAATCAGCCCCAGCATTTT
CASSGSANNNQPQHF
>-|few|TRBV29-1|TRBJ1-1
TGCAGCGTTGAAAGAGGGTTGAACACTGAAGCTTTCTTT
CSVERGLNTEAFF
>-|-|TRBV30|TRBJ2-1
TGTGCCTGGAGCTTGGCGGTAAGCTACAATGAGCAGTTCTTC
CAWSLAVSYNEQFF
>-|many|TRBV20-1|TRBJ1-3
TGCAGCGGGGTATCCCTTACTGGAAACACCATATATTTT
CSGVSLTGNTIYF
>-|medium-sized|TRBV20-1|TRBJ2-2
TGCAGTGCTCCAAGGGCGGGCTTGAACACCGGGGAGCTGTTTTTT
CSAPRAGLNTGELFF
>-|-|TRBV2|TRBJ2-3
TGTGCCAGCAGTGAAGGTGGGGGTGGTTTAGATACGCAGTATTTT
CASSEGGGGLDTQYF
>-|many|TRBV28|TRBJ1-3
TGTGCCAGCAGTTTATTTTACCTGAGCTCTGGAAACACCATATATTTT
CASSLFYLSSGNTIYF
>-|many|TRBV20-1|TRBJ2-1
TGCAGTGCTGAGCTAGATGAGCAGTTCTTC
CSAELDEQFF
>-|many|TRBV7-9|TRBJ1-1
TGTGCCAGCAGCCCCCCACAGGGATCGAACACTGAAGCTTTCTTT
CASSPPQGSNTEAFF
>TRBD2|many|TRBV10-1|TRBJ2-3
TGCGCCAGCAGTGAGTGGACTAGCGGGGGCTCTTATAGCACAGATACGCAGTATTTT
CASSEWTSGGSYSTDTQYF
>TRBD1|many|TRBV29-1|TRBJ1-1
TGCAGCGTACCACGGGAGGGGGCGACTGAAGCTTTCTTT
CSVPREGATEAFF
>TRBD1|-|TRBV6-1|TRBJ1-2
TGTGCCAGCAGTGAAGGACAGGGCGGTGACTATGGCTACACCTTC
CASSEGQGGDYGYTF
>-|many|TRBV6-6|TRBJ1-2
TGTGCCAGCAGTGCCCGACAGTCTAACTATGGCTACACCTTC
CASSARQSNYGYTF
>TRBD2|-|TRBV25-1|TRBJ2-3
TGTGCCCGCAGTAACTCCGGACTAGCGGGAGGCAGGTGGGATACGCAGTATTTC
CARSNSGLAGGRWDTQYF
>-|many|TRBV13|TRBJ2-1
TGTGCCAGCAGTTTAGGACATTATGAGCAGTTCTTC
CASSLGHYEQFF
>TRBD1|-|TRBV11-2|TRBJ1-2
TGTGCCAGCAGCCGTTTTGGACAGGCCTATGGCTACACCTTC
CASSRFGQAYGYTF
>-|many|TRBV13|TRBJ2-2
TGTGCCAGCAGCTGGGGGAACGGGGAGCTGTTTTTT
CASSWGNGELFF
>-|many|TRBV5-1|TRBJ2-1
TGCGCCAGCAGCTCGTCGACATGGGGGAGCTCCTACAATGAGCAGTTCTTC
CASSSSTWGSSYNEQFF
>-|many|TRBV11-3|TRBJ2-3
TGTGCCAGCAGCACGGGACTCCCTCCAGATACGCAGTATTTT
CASSTGLPPDTQYF
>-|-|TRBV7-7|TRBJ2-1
TGTGCCAGCAGTGAAGCGCTTCGGGGACTCGTATACAATGAGCAGTTCTTC
CASSEALRGLVYNEQFF
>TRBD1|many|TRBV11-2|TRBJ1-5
TGTGCCAGCAGCCTGGGACAGGGTGATGGTAGCAATCAGCCCCAGCATTTT
CASSLGQGDGSNQPQHF
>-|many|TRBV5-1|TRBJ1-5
TGCGCCAGCAGCGCCGACAGTGGTGGGGCCCAGCATTTT
CASSADSGGAQHF
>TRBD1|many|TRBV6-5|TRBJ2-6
TGTGCCAGCAGTTATCTGCGACAGGGGGTCTTTGGGGCCAACGTCCTGACTTTC
CASSYLRQGVFGANVLTF
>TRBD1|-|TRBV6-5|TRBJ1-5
TGTGCCAGCAGGGATTACTTGACAGGGTTAAGCAATCAGCCCCAGCATTTT
CASRDYLTGLSNQPQHF
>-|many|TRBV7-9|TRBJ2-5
TGTGCCAGCAGCCGTCCGGGGTTACAAGAGACCCAGTACTTC
CASSRPGLQETQYF
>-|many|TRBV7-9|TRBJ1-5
TGTGCCAGCAGTACGACAGTTAGCAATCAGCCCCAGCATTTT
CASSTTVSNQPQHF
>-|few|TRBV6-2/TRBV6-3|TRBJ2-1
TGTGCCAGCAGTTACGGGGGGACCTACAATGAGCAGTTCTTC
CASSYGGTYNEQFF
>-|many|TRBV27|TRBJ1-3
TGTGCCAGCAGTTCTGGGGGCCGAAACACCATATATTTT
CASSSGGRNTIYF
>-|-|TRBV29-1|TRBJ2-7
TGCAGCTTAGAGGTGACCTACGAGCAGTACTTC
CSLEVTYEQYF
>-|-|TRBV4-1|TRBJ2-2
TGCGCCAGCAGCCAATTCGGAGCGGGTAACACCGGGGAGCTGTTTTTT
CASSQFGAGNTGELFF
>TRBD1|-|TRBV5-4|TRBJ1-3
TGTGCCAGCAGCTTTGGGACAGGGAGGTCTGGAAACACCATATATTTT
CASSFGTGRSGNTIYF
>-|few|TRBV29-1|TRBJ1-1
TGCAGCGTTGTACAGTACACTGAAGCTTTCTTT
CSVVQYTEAFF
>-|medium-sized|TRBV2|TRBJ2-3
TGTGCCAGCAGTGACTGGGGGGCTGGAACAGATACGCAGTATTTT
CASSDWGAGTDTQYF
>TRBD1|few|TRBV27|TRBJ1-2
TGTGCCAGCAGTGCCAGACAGGGCTACTATGGCTACACCTTC
CASSARQGYYGYTF
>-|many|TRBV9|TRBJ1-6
TGTGCCAGCAGCGCCGCAACCTTTAATTCACCCCTCCACTTT
CASSAATFNSPLHF
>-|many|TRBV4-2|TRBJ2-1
TGTGCCAGCAGCCAAGGTCCGAGGGGGAGCTCCTACAATGAGCAGTTCTTC
CASSQGPRGSSYNEQFF
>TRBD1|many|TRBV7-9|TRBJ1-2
TGTGCCAGCAGCTTATCGGCAGGGGGCATCTATGGCTACACCTTC
CASSLSAGGIYGYTF
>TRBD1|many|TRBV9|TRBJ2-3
TGTGCCAGCAGCGTTGGGACAGGGGGCACAGATACGCAGTATTTT
CASSVGTGGTDTQYF
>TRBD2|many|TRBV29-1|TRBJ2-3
TGCAGCGTTGACTCGACTAGCGGGAGCACAGATACGCAGTATTTT
CSVDSTSGSTDTQYF
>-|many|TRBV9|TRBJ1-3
TGTGCCAGCAGCGTAGATCCCCTGACTGGAAACACCATATATTTT
CASSVDPLTGNTIYF
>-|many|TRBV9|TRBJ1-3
TGTGCCAGCGGGGGGGGGTACTCTGGAAACACCATATATTTT
CASGGGYSGNTIYF
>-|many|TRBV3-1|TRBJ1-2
TGTGCCAGCAGCCACCCGATTGGGTATGGCTACACCTTC
CASSHPIGYGYTF